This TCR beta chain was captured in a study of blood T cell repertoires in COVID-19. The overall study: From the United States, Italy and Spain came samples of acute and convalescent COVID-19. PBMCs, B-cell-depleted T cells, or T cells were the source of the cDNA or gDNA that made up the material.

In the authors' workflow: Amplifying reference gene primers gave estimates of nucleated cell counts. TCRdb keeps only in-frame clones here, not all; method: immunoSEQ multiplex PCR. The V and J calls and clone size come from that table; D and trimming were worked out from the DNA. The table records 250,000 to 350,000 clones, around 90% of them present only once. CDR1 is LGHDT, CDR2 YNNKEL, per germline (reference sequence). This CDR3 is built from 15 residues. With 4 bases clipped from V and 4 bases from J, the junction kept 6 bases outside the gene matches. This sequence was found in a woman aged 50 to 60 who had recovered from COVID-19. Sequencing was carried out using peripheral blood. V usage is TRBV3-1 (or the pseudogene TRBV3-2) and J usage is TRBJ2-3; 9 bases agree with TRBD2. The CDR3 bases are TGTGCCAGCAGCCGGCCGGGACTAGCATCAGATACGCAGTATTTT. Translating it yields CASSRPGLASDTQYF.